This T cell receptor (beta chain) was sequenced in a study of T cell responses to AZD1222 COVID-19 vaccine. Points from the study as a whole: Mostly white British, mostly female donors; authors suggested clonal diversity may be underestimated.

With respect to this clone: Its target is not known.

Germline CDR1 MNHNY, CDR2 SVGAGI (reference sequence). This CDR3 has 11 residues. V was clipped by 6 bases and J by 4 bases, with 6 bases between them. Only in-frame clones appear in the TCRdb table, and some are missing; sequencing was by immunoSEQ multiplex PCR. The table shows about 110,000 clones, with around 96% occurring only once. This chain links TRBV6-6 with TRBJ2-5; the D is unclear. The sequencing used peripheral blood, collected on day 0 of AZD1222 vaccination. The sequence derives from an adult in good health. The CDR3 is CASRNLETQYF. The CDR3 bases are TGTGCCAGCAGGAATCTAGAGACCCAGTACTTC.